This T cell receptor (beta chain) is from a study of shared T cell receptors in the human thymus. The method was immunoSEQ multiplex PCR; TCRdb's version includes in-frame clones alone and lacks a portion of them. The table includes fewer than 700,000 clones, over 75% detected once. Another study also made use of these data, one on human thymus T cells. That report adds: Thymus tissue was removed during corrective cardiac surgery. Blood and thymic repertoires both appeared biased in V and J gene usage.

This clonotype was obtained from a boy under two years old with a congenital heart defect. Sequencing was done on a sample of thymocytes.

The CDR3 region is CATSRDQGAYEQYF. CDR3 nucleotide sequence: TGTGCCACCAGCAGAGATCAGGGGGCCTACGAGCAGTACTTC. The chain employs TRBV15 and TRBJ2-5; 7 bases are shared with TRBD1. Gene TRBJ2-7 matches the end of the DNA better, so the J call may be wrong. There are 14 residues in the CDR3. CDR1 LNHNV and CDR2 YYDKDF come from the germline V gene (reference sequence).